This TCR beta chain was retrieved from a study of cytomegalovirus exposure and HLA in healthy donors. V shed 10 bases and J shed 5 bases, with 20 bases lying between them. CDR3 size: 14 residues. Germline V CDR1 and CDR2: LNHDA, SQIVND (reference sequence). Primers included in the PCR were 60 Vbeta and 13 Jbeta primers. TCRdb's table, derived via immunoSEQ multiplex PCR, lists solely in-frame clones and lacks some. Here the sample spans tens of thousands of clones, around 79% being singletons. Unrecorded immune exposure was likely among donors, who were nominally healthy when sampled. Notes on the study in general: The study dropped some indistinguishable V segments, TRBV6-2 and TRBV6-3 among them.

Notes on this clone: What it binds is not known.

The chain recombines TRBV19 with TRBJ1-2; D perhaps matches TRBD1 (5 bases). The sequenced material came from PBMCs. This receptor was identified in a woman in her thirties or forties in good health and CMV-seropositive. The CDR3 DNA follows: TGTGCCACCTCTGATCTGGGCAGGGATTATGGCTACACCTTC. Translating gives CATSDLGRDYGYTF.